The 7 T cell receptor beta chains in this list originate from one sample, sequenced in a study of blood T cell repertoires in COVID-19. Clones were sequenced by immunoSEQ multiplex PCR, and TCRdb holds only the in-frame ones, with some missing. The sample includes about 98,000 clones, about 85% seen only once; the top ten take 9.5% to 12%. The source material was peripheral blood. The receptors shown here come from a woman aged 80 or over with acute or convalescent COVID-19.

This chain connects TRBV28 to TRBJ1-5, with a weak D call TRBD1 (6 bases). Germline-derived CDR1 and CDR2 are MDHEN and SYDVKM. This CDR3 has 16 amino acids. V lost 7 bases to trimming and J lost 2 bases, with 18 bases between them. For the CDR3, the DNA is TGTGCCAGCACAACACACCGGACAGTTGGCAATCAGCCCCAGCATTTT. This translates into CASTTHRTVGNQPQHF.

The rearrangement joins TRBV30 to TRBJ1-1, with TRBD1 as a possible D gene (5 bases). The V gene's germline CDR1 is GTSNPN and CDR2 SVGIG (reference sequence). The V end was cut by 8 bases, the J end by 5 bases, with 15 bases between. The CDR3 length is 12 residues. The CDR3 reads CAGGGQGTEAFF. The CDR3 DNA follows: TGTGCCGGGGGAGGGCAGGGAACTGAAGCTTTCTTT.

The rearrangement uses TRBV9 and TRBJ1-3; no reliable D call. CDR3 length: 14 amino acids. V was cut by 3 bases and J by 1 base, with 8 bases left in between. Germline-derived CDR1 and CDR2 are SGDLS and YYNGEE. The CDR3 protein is CASSGGGSGNTIYF. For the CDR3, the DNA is TGTGCCAGCAGCGGAGGAGGTTCTGGAAACACCATATATTTT.

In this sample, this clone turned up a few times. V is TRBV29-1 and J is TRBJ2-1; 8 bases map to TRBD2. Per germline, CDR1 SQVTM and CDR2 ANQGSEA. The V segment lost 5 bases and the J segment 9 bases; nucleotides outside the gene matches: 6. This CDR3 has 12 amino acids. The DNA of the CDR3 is TGCAGCGTTACGGGGGGGGCCGTTGAGCAGTTCTTC. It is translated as CSVTGGAVEQFF.

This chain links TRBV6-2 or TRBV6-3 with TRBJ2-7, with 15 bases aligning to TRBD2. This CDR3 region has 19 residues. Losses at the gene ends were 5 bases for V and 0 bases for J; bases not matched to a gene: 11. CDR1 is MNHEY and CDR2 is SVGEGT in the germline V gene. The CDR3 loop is CASSPRTSGGAVFSYEQYV. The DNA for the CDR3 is TGTGCCAGCAGTCCCAGGACTAGCGGGGGGGCCGTATTCTCCTACGAGCAGTACGTC.

CDR3 loop: CATSRDRTAHTIYF. CDR3 nucleotide sequence: TGTGCCACCAGCAGAGATCGGACAGCCCACACCATATATTTT. The chain links TRBV15 to TRBJ1-3; possibly TRBD1 for D (6 bases). The CDR3 totals 14 residues. Germline CDR1 and CDR2: LNHNV and YYDKDF (reference sequence). V lost 0 bases, J lost 8 bases, and 11 bases lay in between.

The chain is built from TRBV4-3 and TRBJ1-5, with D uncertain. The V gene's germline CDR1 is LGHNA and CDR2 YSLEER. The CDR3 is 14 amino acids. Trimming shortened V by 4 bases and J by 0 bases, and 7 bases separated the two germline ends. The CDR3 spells CASSPSYSNQPQHF. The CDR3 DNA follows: TGCGCCAGCAGCCCGTCGTATAGCAATCAGCCCCAGCATTTT.